There are a few counts of the clone carrying this TCR beta chain. Its antigen is not known. This sample was taken from a study of a mutant IDH1 vaccine in newly diagnosed glioma. Study summary: Patients, over weeks 1, 3, 5, 7, 11, 15, 19 and 23, received a total of eight vaccinations.

Germline V gene data show CDR1 as SGHRS and CDR2 as YFSETQ. The CDR3 extends over 15 amino acids. Trimming shortened V by 0 bases and J by 1 base, and 8 bases separated the two germline ends. Some clones are missing from TCRdb's copy, which holds only in-frame ones; the method was immunoSEQ multiplex PCR. The table records tens of thousands of clones, around 74% of them present only once. Time point here: week 23, last vaccination. Doses of 300 ug of mutant IDH1 20-mer peptide were given with topical imiquimod. This material consisted of PBMCs, taken from a glioma patient whose treatment included an IDH1 peptide vaccine. The gene calls are TRBV5-1 and TRBJ2-1, with D possibly being TRBD1 (5 bases). This clonotype was sampled from a man in his fifties with glioma. The CDR3 is CASSLEAGSYNEQFF. CDR3 DNA sequence: TGCGCCAGCAGCTTGGAAGCAGGGTCCTACAATGAGCAGTTCTTC.